The table lists the clone carrying this T cell receptor (beta chain) with many counts. The CDR3 extends over 12 amino acids. Germline CDR1 reads SGHRS; CDR2 reads YFSETQ. Trimming cost V 4 bases and J 1 base, with 5 bases left between them. The source of the sample is a study of human T cells and chemical hapten exposure. Time point denoted: pre-sensitization, week 0. Regarding treatment: therapeutic diphenylcyclopropenone sensitization with weekly scalp DPC. TCRdb re-called the RACE reads with MiXCR, one entry per CDR3 protein. The profile covers fewer than 200,000 distinct CDR3 sequences, with under 35% appearing a single time and under 3% taken by the ten largest.

The sequence was collected from a woman aged 25 to 39 with alopecia areata. Some clones in this sample may be carry-over from other donors' samples. The source material was whole blood, sampled in connection with sensitization to the hapten diphenylcyclopropenone (DPC). The chain is built from TRBV5-1 and TRBJ1-1; the D is unclear. CDR3 amino acids: CASSRGNTEAFF. In nucleotides, the CDR3 is TGCGCCAGCAGCCGGGGGAACACTGAAGCTTTCTTT.